What follows are 24 T cell receptor beta chains derived from one specimen sequenced in a study of blood T cell repertoires in COVID-19. Profiling relied on immunoSEQ multiplex PCR, and the TCRdb table lists in-frame clones only, not all of them. In the table there are over 55,000 clones, about four fifths of which are singletons. Sequenced: peripheral blood. These receptors were collected from a man at least 80 years old with COVID-19, enrolled during active disease.

V gene TRBV7-2 combines with J gene TRBJ2-5; D gene unclear. Germline CDR1 is SGHTA and CDR2 is FQGNSA. This CDR3 is 14 amino acids long. V lost 1 base to trimming and J lost 1 base, with 7 bases between them. The CDR3 DNA reads as TGTGCCAGCAGCTTAGTACCGGGCCAAGAGACCCAGTACTTC. It encodes CASSLVPGQETQYF. Combining the CDR3 with reference TRBV7-2 and TRBJ2-5 gives the whole variable domain GAGVSQSPSNKVTEKGKDVELRCDPISGHTALYWYRQSLGQGLEFLIYFQGNSAPDKSGLPSDRFSAERTGGSVSTLTIQRTQQEDSAVYLCASSLVPGQETQYFGPGTRLLVL.

The rearrangement uses TRBV5-4 and TRBJ2-2, with TRBD2 identical over 8 bases. The CDR3 totals 15 residues. Trimming took 2 bases from V and 5 from J; bases not matched to a gene: 5. CDR1 and CDR2 from the germline V gene are SGHNT and YYREEE (reference sequence). The DNA of the CDR3 is TGTGCCAGCAGCTTAGCGGGAGTTGGTACCGGGGAGCTGTTTTTT. Protein sequence: CASSLAGVGTGELFF.

The J gene is TRBJ1-2, the V gene TRBV6-5; the match to TRBD1 covers 12 bases. CDR1 is MNHEY and CDR2 is SVGAGI in the germline V gene. The junction had 9 bases not matched to a gene; V was cut back by 6 bases and J by 7 bases. This CDR3 has 15 residues. CDR3 amino acids: CASRGGQGAISGYTF. For the CDR3, the DNA is TGTGCCAGCAGGGGGGGACAGGGGGCAATTAGTGGCTACACCTTC.

The chain carries TRBV5-1 and TRBJ2-3; 7 bases fit TRBD1. This CDR3 is 17 amino acids long. From germline, CDR1 is SGHRS and CDR2 YFSETQ. With V trimmed by 5 bases and J by 1 base, 13 bases remained unmatched. The CDR3 DNA reads as TGCGCCAGCAGACGGGACAGTCGACCCCTCGGCACAGATACGCAGTATTTT. Translation: CASRRDSRPLGTDTQYF. Filled out from reference TRBV5-1 and TRBJ2-3, the complete variable domain reads KAGVTQTPRYLIKTRGQQVTLSCSPISGHRSVSWYQQTPGQGLQFLFEYFSETQRNKGNFPGRFSGRQFSNSRSEMNVSTLELGDSALYLCASRRDSRPLGTDTQYFGPGTRLTVL.

The J gene is TRBJ2-3, the V gene TRBV6-2 or TRBV6-3; TRBD2 aligns across 10 bases. The CDR3 is made up of 17 amino acids. Germline CDR1 is MNHEY and CDR2 is SVGEGT. Trimming at V came to 6 bases and at J to 1 base, leaving 10 bases not matched to a gene. CDR3 DNA sequence: TGTGCCAGCAGCCCAGACCTCCTAGCGGGAGGCACAGATACGCAGTATTTT. This encodes CASSPDLLAGGTDTQYF.

The chain combines TRBV30 with TRBJ1-5; TRBD1 might be the D (5 bases). The CDR3 covers 13 residues. V lost 2 bases to trimming and J lost 4 bases, with 9 bases between them. CDR1 GTSNPN and CDR2 SVGIG come from the germline V gene (reference sequence). The CDR3 loop is CAWSLGVNQPQHF. CDR3 coding DNA: TGTGCCTGGAGTTTAGGGGTAAATCAGCCCCAGCATTTT. Filled out from reference TRBV30 and TRBJ1-5, the complete variable domain reads SQTIHQWPATLVQPVGSPLSLECTVEGTSNPNLYWYRQAAGRGLQLLFYSVGIGQISSEVPQNLSASRPQDRQFILSSKKLLLSDSGFYLCAWSLGVNQPQHFGDGTRLSIL.

V is TRBV3-1 (or the pseudogene TRBV3-2) and J is TRBJ2-2, with 11 positions matching TRBD2. The CDR3 sequence is 15 residues long. J gave up 7 bases and V 3 bases, and 4 bases lay outside the gene matches. Germline CDR1 LGHDT, CDR2 YNNKEL (reference sequence). The CDR3 protein is CASSHTSGSVGELFF. In DNA form, the CDR3 reads TGTGCCAGCAGCCACACTAGCGGGAGTGTCGGGGAGCTGTTTTTT.

This chain connects TRBV14 to TRBJ2-1; 8 nucleotides agree with TRBD2. CDR1 is SGHDN and CDR2 is FVKESK in the germline V gene. The trim removed 2 bases at V and 3 bases at J, leaving 6 bases unmatched. The CDR3 contains 16 residues. For the CDR3, the DNA is TGTGCCAGCAGCCAATTGAGAACTAGCGGCTACAATGAGCAGTTCTTC. Its translation is CASSQLRTSGYNEQFF.

The chain carries TRBV7-9 and TRBJ1-1; D is unresolved. The CDR3 runs 13 residues. CDR1 and CDR2 from the germline V gene are SEHNR and FQNEAQ (reference sequence). Trimming removed 1 base at V and 6 bases at J, with 9 bases between. CDR3 nucleotide sequence: TGTGCCAGCAGCTTAGTAGCCGGCGCTGAAGCTTTCTTT. It is translated as CASSLVAGAEAFF.

The V and J genes are TRBV14 and TRBJ2-6; 7 nucleotides align to TRBD2. The CDR3 covers 14 residues. From germline, CDR1 is SGHDN and CDR2 FVKESK. V was clipped by 4 bases and J by 4 bases; unmatched bases: 1. DNA for the CDR3: TGTGCCAGCAGCCGGGGGGGAGGGGCCAACGTCCTGACTTTC. It is translated as CASSRGGGANVLTF.

The table lists this clone with a count of one. The rearrangement joins TRBV5-8 to TRBJ2-7; TRBD1 might be the D (6 bases). CDR1 and CDR2 from the germline V gene are SGHTS and YDEGEE. Trimming pared 4 bases from V and 0 bases from J, leaving 8 bases between. This CDR3 has 13 residues. The CDR3, as DNA: TGTGCCAGCAGCCCCAGGGGCTCCTACGAGCAGTACGTC. The encoded protein is CASSPRGSYEQYV.

This chain joins TRBV4-1 and TRBJ1-1; D call uncertain. The CDR3 contains 14 residues. Germline CDR1 and CDR2: MGHRA and YSYEKL. V lost 3 bases and J 1 base, leaving 9 bases between the germline ends. The CDR3 DNA follows: TGCGCCAGCAGCCACCCCGCTACGAACACTGAAGCTTTCTTT. As protein: CASSHPATNTEAFF.

The chain links TRBV28 to TRBJ1-1; TRBD1 matches 10 bases. V shed 2 bases, J shed 3 bases, and the junction held 6 bases outside the gene matches. Germline lookup yields CDR1 MDHEN and CDR2 SYDVKM. The CDR3 totals 16 residues. In nucleotides, the CDR3 is TGTGCCAGCAGTTTAGGCCCCGGACAGGGGGACACTGAAGCTTTCTTT. Its translation is CASSLGPGQGDTEAFF.

The rearrangement uses TRBV19 and TRBJ1-2; D is perhaps TRBD1 (6 bases). V dropped 6 bases and J dropped 2 bases, with 13 bases sitting between them. CDR1 and CDR2 from the germline V gene are LNHDA and SQIVND (reference sequence). The CDR3 is made up of 14 amino acids. The CDR3 protein is CASRLGGANYGYTF. The DNA of the CDR3 is TGTGCCAGTAGGCTTGGGGGGGCCAACTATGGCTACACCTTC. Using reference TRBV19 and TRBJ1-2 for the parts outside the CDR3, the full variable domain is DGGITQSPKYLFRKEGQNVTLSCEQNLNHDAMYWYRQDPGQGLRLIYYSQIVNDFQKGDIAEGYSVSREKKESFPLTVTSAQKNPTAFYLCASRLGGANYGYTFGSGTRLTVV.

This chain joins TRBV11-2 and TRBJ2-7; perhaps TRBD2 as D (5 bases). The CDR3 runs to 14 residues. Between the trimmed V and J ends, which lost 4 bases and 0 bases, there was a span of 10 bases. Germline values: CDR1 SGHAT, CDR2 FQNNGV. The CDR3 region has the DNA TGTGCCAGCAGCTCTAGCACGAGCTCCTACGAGCAGTACGTC. Amino acid sequence: CASSSSTSSYEQYV.

The CDR3 nucleotides are TGTGCCAGCTCACGAGTCGACACTGAAGCTTTCTTT. The encoded protein is CASSRVDTEAFF. The chain couples TRBV18 to TRBJ1-1; no clear D. The length of the CDR3 is 12 residues. The V end was cut by 4 bases, the J end by 3 bases, with 6 bases between. Per germline, CDR1 KGHSH and CDR2 LQKENI.

The rearrangement uses TRBV9 and TRBJ2-5, with 12 bases that match TRBD2. Germline V lookup: CDR1 SGDLS, CDR2 YYNGEE. The CDR3 is made up of 16 amino acids. Unmatched junction bases numbered 2, after V lost 0 bases and J lost 2 bases. The CDR3 spells CASSVGTSGAQETQYF. CDR3 coding DNA: TGTGCCAGCAGCGTAGGGACTAGCGGGGCACAAGAGACCCAGTACTTC. Full variable domain (missing parts from reference TRBV9 and TRBJ2-5): DSGVTQTPKHLITATGQRVTLRCSPRSGDLSVYWYQQSLDQGLQFLIQYYNGEERAKGNILERFSAQQFPDLHSELNLSSLELGDSALYFCASSVGTSGAQETQYFGPGTRLLVL.

The chain carries TRBV9 and TRBJ2-7, with D tentatively TRBD1 (5 bases). Looked up from germline, CDR1 is SGDLS and CDR2 is YYNGEE. This CDR3 is built from 14 residues. V lost 2 bases and J lost 2, with 11 bases in between. The CDR3 sequence: CASSVQGVPYEQYF. DNA for the CDR3: TGTGCCAGCAGCGTCCAGGGTGTACCCTACGAGCAGTACTTC.

This clone appeared once. The CDR3 coding sequence is TGCAGTGCTAGTTGGAGGGGGGGACGGACCTACAATGAGCAGTTCTTC. This encodes CSASWRGGRTYNEQFF. V usage is TRBV20-1 and J usage is TRBJ2-1; maybe TRBD2 (7 bases). From germline, CDR1 is DFQATT and CDR2 SNEGSKA (reference sequence). Trimming took 3 bases from V and 2 from J, leaving 17 bases between them. The CDR3 contains 16 residues.

V gene TRBV7-3 combines with J gene TRBJ1-2, with 7 bases aligning to TRBD1. The germline gives CDR1 SGHTA, CDR2 FQGTGA. The CDR3 extends over 13 amino acids. V trimming: 4 bases; J trimming: 8 bases; junction bases outside the gene matches: 7. CDR3 coding DNA: TGTGCCAGCAGCTCCTGGACAGGTGACGGCTACACCTTC. Its protein product is CASSSWTGDGYTF. Full variable domain (missing parts from reference TRBV7-3 and TRBJ1-2): GAGVSQTPSNKVTEKGKYVELRCDPISGHTALYWYRQSLGQGPEFLIYFQGTGAADDSGLPNDRFFAVRPEGSVSTLKIQRTERGDSAVYLCASSSWTGDGYTFGSGTRLTVV.

The J gene is TRBJ2-1, the V gene TRBV4-3; 9 bases are a match to TRBD2. Germline V gene lookup returns CDR1 LGHNA and CDR2 YSLEER. The CDR3 extends over 16 amino acids. Trimming removed 1 base from V and 4 bases from J; junction bases left unmatched: 5. The chain's CDR3 is CASSQAAGGLYNEQFF. The CDR3 DNA is TGCGCCAGCAGCCAAGCGGCGGGGGGGCTTTACAATGAGCAGTTCTTC.

As DNA, the CDR3 is TGTGCCAGTAGCCTGGGACAGGGGAATGAAAAACTGTTTTTT. It specifies CASSLGQGNEKLFF. The J gene is TRBJ1-4, the V gene TRBV19, with TRBD1 matching 10 bases. The CDR3 is 14 residues long. The ends lost 6 bases at V and 5 bases at J; junction bases unmatched: 3. Germline CDR1 is LNHDA and CDR2 is SQIVND (reference sequence).

The rearrangement links TRBV15 to TRBJ1-1; D ambiguous. Trimming left V 6 bases short and J 1 base short, with 9 bases between. The CDR3 totals 13 residues. Looked up from germline, CDR1 is LNHNV and CDR2 is YYDKDF (reference sequence). Here the CDR3 reads CATRTSGNTEAFF. The CDR3 DNA reads TGTGCCACCAGAACGTCAGGGAACACTGAAGCTTTCTTT.

The gene calls are TRBV5-4 and TRBJ1-6, with TRBD1 identical over 7 bases. The germline gives CDR1 SGHNT, CDR2 YYREEE (reference sequence). The V gene end was trimmed by 0 bases and the J gene end by 8 bases; junction bases not matched to a gene: 5. The CDR3 spans 15 residues. The CDR3: CASSLADRAYSPLHF. CDR3 bases: TGTGCCAGCAGCTTGGCCGACAGGGCCTATTCACCCCTCCACTTT.